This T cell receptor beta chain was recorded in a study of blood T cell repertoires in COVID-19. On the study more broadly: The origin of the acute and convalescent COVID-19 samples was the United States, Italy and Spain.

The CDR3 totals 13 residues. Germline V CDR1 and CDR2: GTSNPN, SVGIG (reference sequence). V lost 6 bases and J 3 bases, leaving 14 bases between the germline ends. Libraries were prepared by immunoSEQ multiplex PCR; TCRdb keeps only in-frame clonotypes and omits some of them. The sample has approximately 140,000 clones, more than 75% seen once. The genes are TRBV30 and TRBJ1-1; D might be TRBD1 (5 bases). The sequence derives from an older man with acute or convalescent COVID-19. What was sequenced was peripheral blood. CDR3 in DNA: TGTGCCTGTCGAAGCGGGGGGGACACTGAAGCTTTCTTT. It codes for CACRSGGDTEAFF.